These 21 T cell receptor beta chains share one sample of origin, sequenced in a study of cytomegalovirus exposure and HLA in healthy donors. PCR primers comprised 60 Vbeta and 13 Jbeta primers. TCRdb's table, derived via immunoSEQ multiplex PCR, lists solely in-frame clones and lacks some. Among 150,000 to 200,000 clones listed, roughly 85% were seen once. Input material: PBMCs. These receptors originate from a woman between 45 and 60 years old in good health and CMV-seronegative.

CDR3 sequence reads: CAWMVAGGNTIYF. The CDR3 nucleotides read TGTGCCTGGATGGTGGCAGGGGGAAACACCATATATTTT. The chain uses TRBV30 and TRBJ1-3, with TRBD1 as a possible D gene (5 bases). The CDR3 has 13 residues. CDR1 is GTSNPN, CDR2 SVGIG, per germline (reference sequence). V lost 4 bases and J lost 4, with 11 bases in between.

The chain couples TRBV19 to TRBJ2-6, with 9 bases matching TRBD1. Germline-derived CDR1 and CDR2 are LNHDA and SQIVND (reference sequence). CDR3 length equals 17 residues. Losses at the gene ends were 3 bases for V and 3 bases for J; bases not matched to a gene: 6. CDR3: CASSIQTGGSGANVLTF. For the CDR3, the DNA is TGTGCCAGTAGTATTCAGACAGGGGGAAGTGGGGCCAACGTCCTGACTTTC.

V usage is TRBV5-1 and J usage is TRBJ2-6; 8 bases are a match to TRBD2. Germline V CDR1 and CDR2: SGHRS, YFSETQ. V shed 4 bases and J 0 bases; nucleotides not matched to a gene: 9. The CDR3 covers 18 residues. In nucleotides, the CDR3 is TGCGCCAGCAGCCCCCAGGGAGCGGGAGACTCTGGGGCCAACGTCCTGACTTTC. It encodes CASSPQGAGDSGANVLTF.

The chain recombines TRBV11-1 with TRBJ2-3; 8 nucleotides line up with TRBD1. This CDR3 contains 14 residues. The germline V gene encodes CDR1 SGHAT and CDR2 FQDESV (reference sequence). The V gene end was trimmed by 4 bases and the J gene end by 0 bases; junction bases not matched to a gene: 0. Here the CDR3 reads CASSWDRSTDTQYF. As DNA, the CDR3 is TGTGCCAGCAGCTGGGACAGGAGCACAGATACGCAGTATTTT.

The chain recombines TRBV6-1 with TRBJ1-1; D is unresolved. CDR1 and CDR2 from the germline V gene are MNHNS and SASEGT. The CDR3 consists of 15 residues. Deletions cut 4 bases from V and 2 bases from J, with 14 bases between. CDR3: CASSVHPRGNTEAFF. CDR3 sequence (DNA): TGTGCCAGCAGTGTCCACCCCCGGGGTAACACTGAAGCTTTCTTT.

The chain carries TRBV10-2 and TRBJ2-1, with 9 bases fitting TRBD2. Per germline, CDR1 WSHSY and CDR2 SAAADI. Trimming at V came to 8 bases and at J to 15 bases, leaving 14 bases not matched to a gene. The CDR3 is 13 amino acids. The CDR3 nucleotides read TGCGCCAGCGCCTCCCGACTAGCGGTACCCCCGTTCTTC. It codes for CASASRLAVPPFF.

V gene TRBV19 combines with J gene TRBJ2-7; 10 bases are a match to TRBD1. The CDR3 length is 15 residues. Germline V gene sequence: CDR1 LNHDA, CDR2 SQIVND (reference sequence). V lost 4 bases and J lost 5; bases outside the gene matches: 8. CDR3 bases: TGTGCCAGTAGTAAAGGCGGGACAGGGGTCCACGAGCAGTACTTC. It is translated as CASSKGGTGVHEQYF.

The chain employs TRBV30 and TRBJ2-7; 14 nucleotides align to TRBD2. J gave up 3 bases and V 7 bases, and 5 bases lay outside the gene matches. Germline V gene sequence: CDR1 GTSNPN, CDR2 SVGIG (reference sequence). CDR3 length: 14 amino acids. The CDR3 nucleotides are TGTGCCTACCGACTAGCGGGGGGGGTCTACGAGCAGTACTTC. Translated, it gives CAYRLAGGVYEQYF.

This clone showed up just once. This rearrangement joins TRBV19 to TRBJ1-6; 8 bases align to TRBD1. CDR3 length: 12 amino acids. Germline V lookup: CDR1 LNHDA, CDR2 SQIVND (reference sequence). Unmatched junction bases numbered 4, after V lost 3 bases and J lost 15 bases. CDR3 residues: CASSITGTGLHF. CDR3 coding DNA: TGTGCCAGTAGTATTACTGGGACAGGCCTCCACTTT.

The CDR3 bases are TGTGCCTGGAGTGTACAGGGGTATGAGCAGTTCTTC. Translation gives CAWSVQGYEQFF. The chain is built from TRBV30 and TRBJ2-1; 7 bases are shared with TRBD1. The ends lost 0 bases at V and 8 bases at J; junction bases unmatched: 1. Germline loops: CDR1 GTSNPN, CDR2 SVGIG (reference sequence). The CDR3 totals 12 residues. Looking up the rest from reference TRBV30 and TRBJ2-1 gives the full variable domain: SQTIHQWPATLVQPVGSPLSLECTVEGTSNPNLYWYRQAAGRGLQLLFYSVGIGQISSEVPQNLSASRPQDRQFILSSKKLLLSDSGFYLCAWSVQGYEQFFGPGTRLTVL.

V usage is TRBV27 and J usage is TRBJ1-2; no clear D. Trimming shortened V by 3 bases and J by 7 bases, and 15 bases separated the two germline ends. This CDR3 is 14 amino acids long. Germline lookup yields CDR1 MNHEY and CDR2 SMNVEV (reference sequence). CDR3 DNA: TGTGCCAGCAGTTTGGCTGGGGAGAGAGGTGGCTACACCTTC. It yields the protein CASSLAGERGGYTF.

The chain joins TRBV13 to TRBJ2-5; tentatively, D is TRBD1 or TRBD2 (9 bases each). CDR3 length: 20 amino acids. Germline values: CDR1 PRHDT, CDR2 FYEKMQ (reference sequence). V lost 1 base, J lost 5 bases, and 29 bases lay in between. The CDR3, as DNA: TGTGCCAGCAGCTTAGACAGGGGGCTAAGGATAGCGGGAGTAGATGAGACCCAGTACTTC. This encodes CASSLDRGLRIAGVDETQYF. Variable domain in full (rest from reference TRBV13 and TRBJ2-5): AAGVIQSPRHLIKEKRETATLKCYPIPRHDTVYWYQQGPGQDPQFLISFYEKMQSDKGSIPDRFSAQQFSDYHSELNMSSLELGDSALYFCASSLDRGLRIAGVDETQYFGPGTRLLVL.

The chain combines TRBV19 with TRBJ1-5; a weak D match, TRBD1 (5 bases). Germline CDR1 LNHDA, CDR2 SQIVND (reference sequence). Trimming shortened V by 4 bases and J by 1 base, and 14 bases separated the two germline ends. This CDR3 is 16 amino acids long. CDR3 region: CASSKFRQMSNQPQHF. The CDR3 DNA sequence: TGTGCCAGTAGTAAATTCCGACAGATGAGCAATCAGCCCCAGCATTTT.

The chain employs TRBV18 and TRBJ1-4, with 10 bases that match TRBD1. CDR3 size: 18 residues. Germline CDR1 is KGHSH and CDR2 is LQKENI. V dropped 3 bases and J dropped 1; count of bases not matched to a gene: 8. The CDR3 sequence: CASSPSRQGARTNEKLFF. CDR3 DNA: TGTGCCAGCTCACCGTCCCGACAGGGGGCGAGAACTAATGAAAAACTGTTTTTT. The whole variable domain, remainder taken from reference TRBV18 and TRBJ1-4, is NAGVMQNPRHLVRRRGQEARLRCSPMKGHSHVYWYRQLPEEGLKFMVYLQKENIIDESGMPKERFSAEFPKEGPSILRIQQVVRGDSAAYFCASSPSRQGARTNEKLFFGSGTQLSVL.

J is TRBJ2-1 and V is TRBV5-8, with TRBD2 identical over 8 bases. CDR1 and CDR2 from the germline V gene are SGHTS and YDEGEE. Germline trimming cut 0 bases from V and 2 bases from J; bases unmatched to any gene: 1. This CDR3 spans 15 amino acids. The CDR3 nucleotides read TGTGCCAGCAGCTTGGAACTAGCGGCCTACAATGAGCAGTTCTTC. Translating gives CASSLELAAYNEQFF.

The chain joins TRBV18 to TRBJ1-1; no clear D gene. This CDR3 comprises 13 residues. Trimming left V 7 bases short and J 1 base short, with 10 bases between. The germline V gene encodes CDR1 KGHSH and CDR2 LQKENI. The CDR3 bases are TGTGCCAGCTTACTGACGGGGAACACTGAAGCTTTCTTT. It translates to CASLLTGNTEAFF.

The genes are TRBV5-1 and TRBJ2-1, with a tentative D call TRBD2 (6 bases). CDR3 length: 15 residues. Germline CDR1 and CDR2: SGHRS and YFSETQ. Trimming cost V 5 bases and J 4 bases, with 16 bases left between them. In DNA, the CDR3 is TGCGCCAGCAGGGCGGGCGGGACTCCGTACAATGAGCAGTTCTTC. This encodes CASRAGGTPYNEQFF.

Remarks on this clone: This CDR3 is also generated by other DNA sequences in the sample. The rearrangement joins TRBV27 to TRBJ1-1; tentative D call: TRBD1 (6 bases). Looked up from germline, CDR1 is MNHEY and CDR2 is SMNVEV (reference sequence). Deletions cut 5 bases from V and 0 bases from J, with 13 bases between. There are 15 residues in the CDR3. CDR3 in DNA: TGTGCCAGCAGTCCAGTCAGGGGCATGAACACTGAAGCTTTCTTT. It encodes CASSPVRGMNTEAFF.

V is TRBV15 and J is TRBJ2-3, with D possibly matching TRBD2 (6 bases). The CDR3 runs 14 residues. The germline V gene encodes CDR1 LNHNV and CDR2 YYDKDF (reference sequence). V shed 0 bases and J shed 10 bases, with 14 bases lying between them. Written as DNA, the CDR3 is TGTGCCACCAGCAGAGATTTCGCGGGGAGTTCGCAGTATTTT. As protein: CATSRDFAGSSQYF.

The chain recombines TRBV12-5 with TRBJ2-7, with TRBD2 identical over 13 bases. The CDR3 runs 16 residues. In germline, CDR1 is LGHNT, CDR2 FRNRAP. The trim removed 7 bases at V and 6 bases at J, leaving 12 bases unmatched. The CDR3 sequence is CASDTGTSGAVSEQYF. Here the CDR3 DNA reads TGTGCTAGTGACACCGGGACTAGCGGGGCCGTAAGCGAGCAGTACTTC.

The chain carries TRBV7-9 and TRBJ2-3; D not certain. CDR1 is SEHNR and CDR2 is FQNEAQ in the germline V gene (reference sequence). CDR3 length: 18 amino acids. V gave up 1 base and J gave up 0 bases, with 17 bases separating them. DNA for the CDR3: TGTGCCAGCAGCTTAGTCAGGTTGCGCGACATCAGCACAGATACGCAGTATTTT. It translates to CASSLVRLRDISTDTQYF.